This T cell receptor (beta chain) was captured in a study of cytomegalovirus exposure and HLA in healthy donors. Across the whole study: Across roughly 400 genotyped donors, about 81% landed in the Caucasian-associated ancestry cluster. Study-level points and caveats: Later analysis revealed greater clonal expansion in HLA-associated TCR beta chains than in equally common others. According to an earlier analysis, most TCR beta V segments yielded productive rearrangements about 87% or about 30% of the time.

In regard to this clone: What it recognizes is unknown.

PCR used 60 Vbeta primers and 13 Jbeta primers. TCRdb's table, derived via immunoSEQ multiplex PCR, lists solely in-frame clones and lacks some. The sample contains fewer than 180,000 clones, around 79% of which appear only once. The J segment lost 5 bases and the V segment lost 8 bases, leaving 14 bases of the junction unmatched. CDR3 length: 16 residues. CDR1 and CDR2 from the germline V gene are MDHEN and SYDVKM. Specimen: PBMCs. V usage is TRBV28 and J usage is TRBJ1-5; 8 bases are a match to TRBD1. The TCR comes from a human donor in good health. DNA for the CDR3: TGTGCCAGCGGACGATCGTGGGTCAGGGGGCATCAGCCCCAGCATTTT. This codes for CASGRSWVRGHQPQHF.